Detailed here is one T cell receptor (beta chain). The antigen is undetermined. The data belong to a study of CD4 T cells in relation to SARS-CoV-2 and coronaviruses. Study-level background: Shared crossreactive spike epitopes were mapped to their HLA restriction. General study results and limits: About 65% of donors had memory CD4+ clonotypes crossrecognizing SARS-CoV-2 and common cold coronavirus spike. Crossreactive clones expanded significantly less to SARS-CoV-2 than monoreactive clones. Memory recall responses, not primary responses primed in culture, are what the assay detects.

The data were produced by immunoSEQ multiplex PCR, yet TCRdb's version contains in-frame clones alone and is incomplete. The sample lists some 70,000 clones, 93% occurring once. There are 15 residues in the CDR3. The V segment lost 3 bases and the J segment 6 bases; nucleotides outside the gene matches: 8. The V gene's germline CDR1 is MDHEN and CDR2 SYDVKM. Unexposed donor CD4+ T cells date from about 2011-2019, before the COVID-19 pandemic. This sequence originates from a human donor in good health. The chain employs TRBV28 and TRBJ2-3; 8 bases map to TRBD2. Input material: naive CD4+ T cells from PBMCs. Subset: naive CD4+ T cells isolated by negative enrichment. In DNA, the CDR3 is TGTGCCAGCAGTTTTTCTAGCGGGTTTGGTGATACGCAGTATTTT. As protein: CASSFSSGFGDTQYF.